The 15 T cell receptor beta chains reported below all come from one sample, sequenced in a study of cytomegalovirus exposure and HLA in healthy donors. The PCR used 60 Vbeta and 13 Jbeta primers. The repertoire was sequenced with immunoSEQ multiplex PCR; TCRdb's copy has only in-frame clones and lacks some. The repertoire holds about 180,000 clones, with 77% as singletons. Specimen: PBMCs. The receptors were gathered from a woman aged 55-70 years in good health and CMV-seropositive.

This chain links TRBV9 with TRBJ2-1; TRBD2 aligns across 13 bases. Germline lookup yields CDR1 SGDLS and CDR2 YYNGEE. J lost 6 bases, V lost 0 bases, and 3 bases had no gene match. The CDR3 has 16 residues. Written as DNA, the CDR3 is TGTGCCAGCAGCGTAGGGACTAGCGGGAGCTTCAATGAGCAGTTCTTC. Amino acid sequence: CASSVGTSGSFNEQFF.

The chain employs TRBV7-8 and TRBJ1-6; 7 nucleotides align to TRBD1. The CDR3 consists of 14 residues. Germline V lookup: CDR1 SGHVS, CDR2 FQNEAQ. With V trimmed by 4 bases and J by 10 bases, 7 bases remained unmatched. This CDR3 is CASSSGGALSPLHF. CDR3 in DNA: TGTGCCAGCAGCTCAGGGGGAGCCCTATCACCCCTCCACTTT.

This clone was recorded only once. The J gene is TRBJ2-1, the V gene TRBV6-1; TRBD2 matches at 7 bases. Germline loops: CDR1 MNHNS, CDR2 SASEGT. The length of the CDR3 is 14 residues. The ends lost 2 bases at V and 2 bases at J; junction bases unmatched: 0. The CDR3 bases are TGTGCCAGCAGTGAAAGCGGGACCTACAATGAGCAGTTCTTC. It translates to CASSESGTYNEQFF.

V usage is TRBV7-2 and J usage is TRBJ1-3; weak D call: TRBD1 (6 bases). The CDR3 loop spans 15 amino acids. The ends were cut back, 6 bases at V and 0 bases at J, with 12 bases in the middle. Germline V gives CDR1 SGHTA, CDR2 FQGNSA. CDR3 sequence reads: CASRLGGPSGNTIYF. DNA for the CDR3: TGTGCCAGCAGATTGGGGGGGCCCTCTGGAAACACCATATATTTT.

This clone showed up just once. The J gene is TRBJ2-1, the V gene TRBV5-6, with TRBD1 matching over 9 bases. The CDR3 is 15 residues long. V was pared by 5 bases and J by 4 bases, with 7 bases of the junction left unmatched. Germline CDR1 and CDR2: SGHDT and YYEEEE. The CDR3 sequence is CASSPSGTGYNEQFF. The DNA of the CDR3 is TGTGCCAGCAGTCCATCCGGGACAGGGTACAATGAGCAGTTCTTC. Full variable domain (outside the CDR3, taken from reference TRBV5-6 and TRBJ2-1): DAGVTQSPTHLIKTRGQQVTLRCSPKSGHDTVSWYQQALGQGPQFIFQYYEEEERQRGNFPDRFSGHQFPNYSSELNVNALLLGDSALYLCASSPSGTGYNEQFFGPGTRLTVL.

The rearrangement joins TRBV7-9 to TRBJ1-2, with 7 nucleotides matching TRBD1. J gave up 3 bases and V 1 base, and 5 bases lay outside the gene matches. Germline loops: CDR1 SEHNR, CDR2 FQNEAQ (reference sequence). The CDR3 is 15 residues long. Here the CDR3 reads CASSLGAGGHYGYTF. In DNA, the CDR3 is TGTGCCAGCAGCTTAGGGGCAGGGGGACACTATGGCTACACCTTC.

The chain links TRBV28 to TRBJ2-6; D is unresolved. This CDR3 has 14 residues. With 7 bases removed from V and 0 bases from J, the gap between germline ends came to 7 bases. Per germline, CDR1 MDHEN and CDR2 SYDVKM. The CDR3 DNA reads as TGTGCCAGCAACTTGAACTCTGGGGCCAACGTCCTGACTTTC. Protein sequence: CASNLNSGANVLTF. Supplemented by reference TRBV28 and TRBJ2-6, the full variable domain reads DVKVTQSSRYLVKRTGEKVFLECVQDMDHENMFWYRQDPGLGLRLIYFSYDVKMKEKGDIPEGYSVSREKKERFSLILESASTNQTSMYLCASNLNSGANVLTFGAGSRLTVL.

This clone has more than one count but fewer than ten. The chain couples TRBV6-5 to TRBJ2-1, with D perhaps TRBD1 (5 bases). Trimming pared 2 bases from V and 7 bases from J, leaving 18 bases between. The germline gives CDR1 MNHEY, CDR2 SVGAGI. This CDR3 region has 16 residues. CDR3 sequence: CASSYRQGYLGNEQFF. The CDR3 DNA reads TGTGCCAGCAGTTACCGGCAGGGTTATTTGGGAAATGAGCAGTTCTTC.

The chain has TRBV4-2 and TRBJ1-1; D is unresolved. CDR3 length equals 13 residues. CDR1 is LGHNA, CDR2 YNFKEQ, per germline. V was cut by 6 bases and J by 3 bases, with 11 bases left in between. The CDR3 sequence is CASSQRRDTEAFF. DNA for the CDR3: TGTGCCAGCAGTCAAAGGCGGGACACTGAAGCTTTCTTT.

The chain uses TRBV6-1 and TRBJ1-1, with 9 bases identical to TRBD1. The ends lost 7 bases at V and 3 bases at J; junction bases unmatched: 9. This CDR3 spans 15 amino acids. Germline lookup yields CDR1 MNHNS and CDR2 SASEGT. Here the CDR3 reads CASTRRTGVDTEAFF. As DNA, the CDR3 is TGTGCCAGCACCCGACGGACAGGGGTGGACACTGAAGCTTTCTTT.

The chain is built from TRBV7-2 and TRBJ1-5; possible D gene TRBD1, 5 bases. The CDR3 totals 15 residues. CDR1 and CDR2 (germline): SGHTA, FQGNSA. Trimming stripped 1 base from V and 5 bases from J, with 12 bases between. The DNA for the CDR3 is TGTGCCAGCAGCTTAGTAGCGCGGGGCGATCAGCCCCAGCATTTT. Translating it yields CASSLVARGDQPQHF.

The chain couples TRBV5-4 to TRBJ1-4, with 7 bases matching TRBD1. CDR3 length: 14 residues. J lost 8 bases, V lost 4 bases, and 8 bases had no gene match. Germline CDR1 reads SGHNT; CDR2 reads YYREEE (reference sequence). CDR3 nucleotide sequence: TGTGCCAGCAGCACCGACAGGGTTGGCGAAAAACTGTTTTTT. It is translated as CASSTDRVGEKLFF.

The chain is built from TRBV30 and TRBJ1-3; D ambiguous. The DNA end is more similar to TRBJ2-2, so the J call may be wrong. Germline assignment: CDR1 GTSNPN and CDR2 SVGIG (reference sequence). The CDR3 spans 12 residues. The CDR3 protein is CALASNTGELFF. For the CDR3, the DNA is TGTGCCCTCGCATCTAACACCGGGGAGCTGTTTTTT.

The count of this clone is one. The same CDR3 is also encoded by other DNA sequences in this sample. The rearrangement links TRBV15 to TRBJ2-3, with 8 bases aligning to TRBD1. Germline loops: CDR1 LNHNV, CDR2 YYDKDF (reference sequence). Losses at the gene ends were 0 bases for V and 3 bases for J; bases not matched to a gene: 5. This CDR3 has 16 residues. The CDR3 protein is CATSRDGQGATDTQYF. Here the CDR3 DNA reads TGTGCCACCAGCAGAGACGGGCAGGGGGCAACAGATACGCAGTATTTT. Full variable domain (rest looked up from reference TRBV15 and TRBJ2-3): DAMVIQNPRYQVTQFGKPVTLSCSQTLNHNVMYWYQQKSSQAPKLLFHYYDKDFNNEADTPDNFQSRRPNTSFCFLDIRSPGLGDTAMYLCATSRDGQGATDTQYFGPGTRLTVL.

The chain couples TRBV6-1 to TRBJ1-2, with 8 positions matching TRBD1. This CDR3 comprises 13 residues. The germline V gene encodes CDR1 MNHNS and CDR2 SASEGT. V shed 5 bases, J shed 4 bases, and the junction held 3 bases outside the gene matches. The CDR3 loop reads CASSQTGGYGYTF. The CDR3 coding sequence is TGTGCCAGCAGTCAAACAGGGGGCTATGGCTACACCTTC.